This T cell receptor beta chain was retrieved from a study of PD-L1 blockade in urothelial cancer. Study-level information: Each patient had 0 to 3 earlier chemotherapy regimens. General study results and limits: Prediction of better survival came from below-median pretreatment blood TCR clonality.

Note on this clone: No antigen is known for it.

CDR1 is MNHEY, CDR2 SVGAGI, per germline. After removal of 5 bases from V and 0 bases from J, the junction contained 4 bases not matched to a gene. This CDR3 spans 15 amino acids. The authors spiked synthetic TCR analog templates into each PCR. Repertoires were generated with immunoSEQ multiplex PCR, while TCRdb's copy carries only in-frame clones and drops some. The sample includes approximately 65,000 clones, about 89% of them seen just once. This chain links TRBV6-5 with TRBJ1-5; 7 positions match TRBD1. The specimen comprised PBMCs, sampled around atezolizumab (anti-PD-L1) treatment. This receptor was obtained from a man between 60 and 75 years old with urothelial cancer. DNA of the CDR3: TGTGCCAGCAGTGCTGACAGGGCTAGCAATCAGCCCCAGCATTTT. As protein: CASSADRASNQPQHF.